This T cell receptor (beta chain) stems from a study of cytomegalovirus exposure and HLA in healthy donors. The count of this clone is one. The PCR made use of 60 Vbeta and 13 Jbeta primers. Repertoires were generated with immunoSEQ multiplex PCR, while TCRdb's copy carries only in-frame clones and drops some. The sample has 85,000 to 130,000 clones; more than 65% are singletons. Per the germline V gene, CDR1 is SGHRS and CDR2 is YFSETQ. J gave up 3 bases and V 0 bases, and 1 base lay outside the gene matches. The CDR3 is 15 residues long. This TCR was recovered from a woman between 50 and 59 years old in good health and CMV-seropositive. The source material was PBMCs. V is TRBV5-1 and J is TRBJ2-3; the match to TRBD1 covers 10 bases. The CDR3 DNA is TGCGCCAGCAGCTTGGAGGGACAGGGGACAGATACGCAGTATTTT. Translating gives CASSLEGQGTDTQYF.